These 7 T cell receptor beta chains were sequenced from one sample in a study of human T cells and chemical hapten exposure. TCRdb processed the RACE reads anew with MiXCR; each CDR3 protein has one entry. The sample includes more than 85,000 distinct CDR3 sequences, 9% to 9.5% of them seen just once. Documented time point: patch test 2, 6 weeks after DPC sensitization. This sample's treatment: therapeutic diphenylcyclopropenone sensitization with weekly scalp DPC. The input for sequencing was whole blood, taken in connection with sensitization to the hapten diphenylcyclopropenone (DPC). These receptors all stem from a woman aged 40-49 years with alopecia areata. Some clones in this sample may be carry-over from other donors' samples.

This clonotype has a handful of counts. The rearrangement uses TRBV7-9 and TRBJ2-3; maybe TRBD1 (6 bases). The germline V and J ends were trimmed by 5 bases and 4 bases, with 13 bases remaining between them. This CDR3 region has 14 residues. The germline V gene encodes CDR1 SEHNR and CDR2 FQNEAQ (reference sequence). CDR3 in amino acids: CASSPDRSADTQYF. As DNA, the CDR3 is TGTGCCAGCAGCCCCGACAGGAGCGCAGATACGCAGTATTTT. Full variable domain (remainder filled in from reference TRBV7-9 and TRBJ2-3): DTGVSQNPRHKITKRGQNVTFRCDPISEHNRLYWYRQTLGQGPEFLTYFQNEAQLEKSRLLSDRFSAERPKGSFSTLEIQRTEQGDSAMYLCASSPDRSADTQYFGPGTRLTVL.

This clonotype was seen ten or more times. The chain employs TRBV11-2 and TRBJ1-1; D may be TRBD1 (5 bases). There are 17 residues in the CDR3. Deletions cut 1 base from V and 0 bases from J, with 15 bases between. Germline V lookup: CDR1 SGHAT, CDR2 FQNNGV. Here the CDR3 DNA reads TGTGCCAGCAGCTTAGTTGGATTGGGGGGTCTGAACACTGAAGCTTTCTTT. Protein product: CASSLVGLGGLNTEAFF.

The V and J genes are TRBV29-1 and TRBJ2-1, with D perhaps TRBD2 (5 bases). The V end was cut by 5 bases, the J end by 1 base, with 15 bases between. The CDR3 length is 15 residues. Germline loops: CDR1 SQVTM, CDR2 ANQGSEA. CDR3 DNA sequence: TGCAGCGTTATCATGGGAGATCGGTCCTACAATGAGCAGTTCTTC. It translates to CSVIMGDRSYNEQFF.

This clonotype was recorded many times. The chain uses TRBV6-2 or TRBV6-3 and TRBJ1-1, with D unclear. With 6 bases removed from V and 0 bases from J, the gap between germline ends came to 5 bases. The CDR3 is made up of 12 amino acids. Per germline, CDR1 MNHEY and CDR2 SVGEGT. CDR3 region: CASRRLNTEAFF. The CDR3 nucleotides are TGTGCCAGCAGGAGGTTGAACACTGAAGCTTTCTTT.

V gene TRBV19 combines with J gene TRBJ2-1; 8 bases fit TRBD2. The germline gives CDR1 LNHDA, CDR2 SQIVND (reference sequence). The CDR3 runs 15 residues. The V and J ends lost 3 bases and 7 bases, in that order; junction bases with no gene match: 8. This chain's CDR3 is CASSMSGGAMNEQFF. As DNA, the CDR3 is TGTGCCAGTAGTATGTCGGGGGGGGCAATGAATGAGCAGTTCTTC.

The table lists this clonotype with a few counts. The chain recombines TRBV6-2 or TRBV6-3 with TRBJ1-2; 7 bases agree with TRBD1. V shed 6 bases, J shed 4 bases, and the junction held 5 bases outside the gene matches. CDR3 length: 13 residues. CDR1 is MNHEY and CDR2 is SVGEGT in the germline V gene. The CDR3 region is CASSLGQVYGYTF. The DNA for the CDR3 is TGTGCCAGCAGCCTAGGACAGGTCTATGGCTACACCTTC.

CDR3 nucleotides: TGCAGCGTTGAAGATCAGGGGAGACGTACTGAAGCTTTCTTT. This encodes CSVEDQGRRTEAFF. The rearrangement uses TRBV29-1 and TRBJ1-1; a weak D match, TRBD1 (6 bases). The V end was cut by 0 bases, the J end by 5 bases, with 13 bases between. The CDR3 covers 14 residues. CDR1 is SQVTM, CDR2 ANQGSEA, per germline.